This T cell receptor (beta chain) is from a study of blood T cell repertoires in COVID-19. At the level of the study: COVID-19 samples from acute and convalescent phases originated in the United States, Italy and Spain.

Per the original methods: Counts of nucleated cells, estimated from reference gene primer amplification, were obtained. Data came from immunoSEQ multiplex PCR; TCRdb stores just in-frame clones and leaves some out. V, J and clone size derive from that table, while D and trimming were established from the DNA sequence. The data contain 200,000 to 250,000 clones, 80% to 85% of them seen just once; the ten biggest clones take up roughly 8.2%. CDR3 size: 9 residues. Germline values: CDR1 DFQATT, CDR2 SNEGSKA (reference sequence). The V gene lost 7 bases and the J gene lost 5 bases, with 5 bases spanning the gap. During active infection, Seattle patients enrolled and were then monitored through disease.

The sequence was collected from a woman of 80 years or more with COVID-19, enrolled during active disease. What was sequenced was peripheral blood. The chain joins TRBV20-1 to TRBJ2-5; D is undetermined. The CDR3 nucleotides are TGCAGTGGGGCTGAGACCCAGTACTTC. This codes for CSGAETQYF.